Detailed here is one T cell receptor (beta chain). What it binds is unknown. The data were taken from a study of CD4 T cells in relation to SARS-CoV-2 and coronaviruses. In the study overall: PBMCs were cultured with antigen for over 8 days before TCR beta sequencing. Overall study findings and caveats: No donor gave both pre-pandemic and post-infection samples.

TCRdb's copy holds only in-frame clones and misses some; the assay was immunoSEQ multiplex PCR. The sample contains about 19,000 clones, 70% to 85% of which appear only once. Unexposed donor CD4+ T cells date from 2011-2018, before the COVID-19 pandemic. Isolation of CD4+ T cells took place after less than 13 days in culture. This TCR was recovered from a human donor in good health. Sequencing input: CD4+ T cells from PBMCs, cultured in vitro.

The CDR3 bases are TGCGCCAGCAGCTCGGGCGGGAGACGCACAGATACGCAGTATTTT. It specifies CASSSGGRRTDTQYF. The chain links TRBV5-1 to TRBJ2-3; TRBD2 matches at 7 bases. Germline trimming cut 3 bases from V and 1 base from J; bases unmatched to any gene: 5. The CDR3 totals 15 residues. Germline V gives CDR1 SGHRS, CDR2 YFSETQ.